This TCR beta chain was recovered during a study of blood T cell repertoires in COVID-19. About the study: Samples taken during acute and convalescent COVID-19 were collected in the United States, Italy and Spain.

Those who participated ranged in age from roughly 18 to 95 years and resided in 20 to 25 US areas. Researchers sorted participants into cohorts using their self-reported clinical history. With V trimmed by 4 bases and J by 4 bases, 9 bases remained unmatched. Germline V gives CDR1 SGDLS, CDR2 YYNGEE. The CDR3 runs 17 residues. As originally analysed: Reference gene primer amplification yielded estimated nucleated cell counts. TCRdb's copy holds only in-frame clones and misses some; the assay was immunoSEQ multiplex PCR. That table supplies the V and J calls and clone size; D and trimming were determined from the DNA. Counted here are about 140,000 clones, over 70% occurring once; the ten biggest clones make up under 4.5%.

The TCR comes from a man aged 50-59 years in a cohort exposed to, infected with or recovered from COVID-19 (not recorded which). Sequenced sample: PBMCs or T cells enriched from blood (not recorded which). The chain is built from TRBV9 and TRBJ2-1; 12 nucleotides agree with TRBD2. The CDR3 loop reads CASSLGGLAGAYNEQFF. For the CDR3, the DNA is TGTGCCAGCAGCCTAGGGGGACTAGCGGGCGCTTACAATGAGCAGTTCTTC.